What follows are 5 T cell receptor beta chains derived from one specimen sequenced in a study of blood T cell repertoires in COVID-19. The method was immunoSEQ multiplex PCR; TCRdb's version includes in-frame clones alone and lacks a portion of them. The sample lists about 48,000 clones, over 75% occurring once. The sample comprised peripheral blood. These receptors were collected from a man between 65 and 85 years old with acute or convalescent COVID-19.

The chain carries TRBV5-1 and TRBJ1-1, with 9 nucleotides matching TRBD1. Germline loops: CDR1 SGHRS, CDR2 YFSETQ. V lost 0 bases to trimming and J lost 1 base; unmatched junction nucleotides: 4. The CDR3 spans 16 residues. This CDR3 is CASSLGEQGANTEAFF. The DNA of the CDR3 is TGCGCCAGCAGCTTGGGGGAACAGGGGGCGAACACTGAAGCTTTCTTT.

The chain couples TRBV12-3 or TRBV12-4 to TRBJ2-1, with unresolved D. Trimming took 6 bases from V and 12 from J, leaving 15 bases between them. The CDR3 sequence is 12 residues long. CDR3 loop: CASRVQNGGQFF. CDR3 sequence (DNA): TGTGCCAGCAGGGTTCAAAATGGCGGGCAGTTCTTC.

The chain couples TRBV5-4 to TRBJ1-4; unclear D gene. From germline, CDR1 is SGHNT and CDR2 YYREEE (reference sequence). The CDR3 has 15 residues. Between the trimmed V and J ends, which lost 4 bases and 7 bases, there was a span of 17 bases. In DNA form, the CDR3 reads TGTGCCAGCAGCGCGTCGGTGGATCGAGGTGAAAAACTGTTTTTT. Protein: CASSASVDRGEKLFF. Full variable domain (remainder filled in from reference TRBV5-4 and TRBJ1-4): ETGVTQSPTHLIKTRGQQVTLRCSSQSGHNTVSWYQQALGQGPQFIFQYYREEENGRGNFPPRFSGLQFPNYSSELNVNALELDDSALYLCASSASVDRGEKLFFGSGTQLSVL.

The chain is built from TRBV5-6 and TRBJ2-7, with D possibly being TRBD2 (5 bases). The CDR3 contains 15 residues. Trimming took off 4 bases at V and 3 bases at J, with 17 bases between the two ends. Germline lookup yields CDR1 SGHDT and CDR2 YYEEEE. The CDR3 DNA is TGTGCCAGCAGCCGTAGACGGGTCCGGGACTACGAGCAGTACTTC. It encodes CASSRRRVRDYEQYF.

This chain connects TRBV16 to TRBJ1-1; 9 bases agree with TRBD1. The CDR3 is 15 residues long. Germline CDR1 reads KGHSY; CDR2 reads FQNENV. J lost 4 bases, V lost 4 bases, and 7 bases had no gene match. The CDR3 region is CASSPRGQGSTEAFF. CDR3 DNA sequence: TGTGCCAGCAGCCCGAGGGGACAGGGTAGCACTGAAGCTTTCTTT.